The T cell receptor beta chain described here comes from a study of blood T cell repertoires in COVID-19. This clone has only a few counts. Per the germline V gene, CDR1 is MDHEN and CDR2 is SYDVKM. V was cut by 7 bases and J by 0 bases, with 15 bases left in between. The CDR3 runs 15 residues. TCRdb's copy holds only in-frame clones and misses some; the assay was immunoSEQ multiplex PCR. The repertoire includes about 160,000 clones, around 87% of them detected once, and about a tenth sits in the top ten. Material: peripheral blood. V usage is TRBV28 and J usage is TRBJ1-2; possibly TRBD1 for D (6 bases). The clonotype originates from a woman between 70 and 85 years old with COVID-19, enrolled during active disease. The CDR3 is CASTPTDRPNYGYTF. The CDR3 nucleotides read TGTGCCAGCACCCCTACGGACAGACCTAACTATGGCTACACCTTC.